Shown below are 7 T cell receptor beta chains from a single sample sequenced in a study of T cell responses to AZD1222 COVID-19 vaccine. Generated by immunoSEQ multiplex PCR, the TCRdb table keeps only in-frame clones and is missing some. The table records fewer than 120,000 clones, approximately 85% of them present only once. The sample in question was peripheral blood, obtained on day 0 of AZD1222 vaccination. These receptors came from an adult in good health.

This sequence joins TRBV5-1 and TRBJ1-6; D possibly corresponds to TRBD1 (5 bases). V dropped 0 bases and J dropped 9 bases, with 13 bases sitting between them. In germline, CDR1 is SGHRS, CDR2 YFSETQ. This CDR3 has 15 amino acids. The CDR3 sequence: CASSLVQGRVSPLHF. The CDR3 nucleotides are TGCGCCAGCAGCTTGGTTCAGGGAAGAGTTTCACCCCTCCACTTT.

The chain joins TRBV2 to TRBJ1-4; D gene uncertain. The V gene's germline CDR1 is SNHLY and CDR2 FYNNEI. Trimming stripped 4 bases from V and 3 bases from J, with 9 bases between. This CDR3 has 14 residues. In DNA form, the CDR3 reads TGTGCCAGCAGTGCAGGTGAATCTAATGAAAAACTGTTTTTT. Translated, it gives CASSAGESNEKLFF.

The rearrangement joins TRBV6-1 to TRBJ1-2; D is unresolved. The V gene lost 3 bases and the J gene lost 3 bases, with 8 bases spanning the gap. The CDR3 runs to 13 residues. The germline CDR1 and CDR2 sequences are MNHNS and SASEGT. This chain's CDR3 is CASSEGPYYGYTF. The CDR3, as DNA: TGTGCCAGCAGTGAGGGTCCCTACTATGGCTACACCTTC.

The sample holds a few counts of this clone. The chain employs TRBV6-5 and TRBJ1-4; the D gene is possibly TRBD1 (5 bases). The CDR3 loop spans 15 amino acids. In germline, CDR1 is MNHEY, CDR2 SVGAGI. The germline V and J ends were trimmed by 6 bases and 6 bases, with 17 bases remaining between them. CDR3 DNA sequence: TGTGCCAGCAGGGCCGGTGGGGCAAAGGATGAAAAACTGTTTTTT. Translated: CASRAGGAKDEKLFF.

The chain couples TRBV4-1 to TRBJ2-3; the D gene is possibly TRBD1 (6 bases). V lost 2 bases, J lost 0 bases, and 9 bases lay in between. The CDR3 consists of 15 residues. Germline V lookup: CDR1 MGHRA, CDR2 YSYEKL. The CDR3 DNA reads as TGCGCCAGCAGCCAAACAGGGATTAGCACAGATACGCAGTATTTT. It encodes CASSQTGISTDTQYF.

For the CDR3, the DNA is TGCGCCAGCAGCTTGGAAGGGACAGATACGCAGTATTTT. It specifies CASSLEGTDTQYF. The rearrangement uses TRBV5-1 and TRBJ2-3; D not certain. The CDR3 is 13 amino acids. Germline CDR1 SGHRS, CDR2 YFSETQ. The V and J ends lost 0 bases and 3 bases respectively, with 5 bases between them.

This clone has only one observation. V and J are TRBV3-1 (or the pseudogene TRBV3-2) and TRBJ1-2; D ambiguous. Trimming removed 1 base from V and 0 bases from J, with 12 bases in between. The V gene's germline CDR1 is LGHDT and CDR2 YNNKEL (reference sequence). The CDR3 loop spans 16 amino acids. The CDR3 loop reads CASSQGRVMTNYGYTF. The DNA for the CDR3 is TGTGCCAGCAGCCAAGGGCGGGTGATGACTAACTATGGCTACACCTTC.